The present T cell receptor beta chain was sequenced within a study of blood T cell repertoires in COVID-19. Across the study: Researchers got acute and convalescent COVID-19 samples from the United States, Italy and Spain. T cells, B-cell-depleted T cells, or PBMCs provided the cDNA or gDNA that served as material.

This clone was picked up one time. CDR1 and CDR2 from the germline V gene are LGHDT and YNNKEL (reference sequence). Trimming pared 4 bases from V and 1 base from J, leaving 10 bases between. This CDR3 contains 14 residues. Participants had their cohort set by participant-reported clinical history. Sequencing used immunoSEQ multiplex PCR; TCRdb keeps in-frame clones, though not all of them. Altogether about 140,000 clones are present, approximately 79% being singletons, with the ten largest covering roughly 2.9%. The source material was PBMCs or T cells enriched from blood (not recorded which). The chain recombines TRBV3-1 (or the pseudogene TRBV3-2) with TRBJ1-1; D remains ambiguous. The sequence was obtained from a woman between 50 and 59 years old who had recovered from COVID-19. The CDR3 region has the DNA TGTGCCAGCAGCCCAGAAGAGAGGAACACTGAAGCTTTCTTT. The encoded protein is CASSPEERNTEAFF.